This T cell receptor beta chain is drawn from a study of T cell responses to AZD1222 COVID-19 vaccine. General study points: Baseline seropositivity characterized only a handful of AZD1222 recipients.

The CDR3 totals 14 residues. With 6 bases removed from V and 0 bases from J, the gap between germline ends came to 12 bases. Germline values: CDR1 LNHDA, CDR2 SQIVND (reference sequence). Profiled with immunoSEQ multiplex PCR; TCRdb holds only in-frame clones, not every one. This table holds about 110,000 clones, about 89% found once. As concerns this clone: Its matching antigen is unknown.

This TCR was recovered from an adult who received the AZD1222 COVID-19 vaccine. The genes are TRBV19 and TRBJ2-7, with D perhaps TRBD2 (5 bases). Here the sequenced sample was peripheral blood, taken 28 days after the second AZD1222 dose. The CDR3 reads CASSRADHSYEQYF. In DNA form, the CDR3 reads TGTGCCAGTAGCCGAGCGGACCACTCCTACGAGCAGTACTTC. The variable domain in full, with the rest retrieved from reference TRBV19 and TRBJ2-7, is DGGITQSPKYLFRKEGQNVTLSCEQNLNHDAMYWYRQDPGQGLRLIYYSQIVNDFQKGDIAEGYSVSREKKESFPLTVTSAQKNPTAFYLCASSRADHSYEQYFGPGTRLTVT.